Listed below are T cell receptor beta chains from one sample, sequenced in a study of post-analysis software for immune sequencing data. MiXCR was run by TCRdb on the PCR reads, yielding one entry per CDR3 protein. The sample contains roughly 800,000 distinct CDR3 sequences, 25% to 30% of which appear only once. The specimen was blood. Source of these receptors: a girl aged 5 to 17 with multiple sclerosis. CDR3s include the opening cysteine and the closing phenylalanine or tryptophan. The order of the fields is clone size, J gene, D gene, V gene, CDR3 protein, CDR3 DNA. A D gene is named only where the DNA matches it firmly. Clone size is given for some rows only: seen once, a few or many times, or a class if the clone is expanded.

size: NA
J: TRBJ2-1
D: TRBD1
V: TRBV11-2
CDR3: CASSTHRGSSYNEQFF
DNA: TGTGCCAGCAGCACGCACAGGGGGAGCTCCTACAATGAGCAGTTCTTC

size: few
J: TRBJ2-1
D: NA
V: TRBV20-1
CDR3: CSARVSAGINHNEQFF
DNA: TGCAGTGCTAGGGTCAGTGCCGGGATAAATCACAATGAGCAGTTCTTC

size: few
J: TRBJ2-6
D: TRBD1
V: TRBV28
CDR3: CASKPGQGFSGANVLTF
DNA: TGTGCCAGCAAACCGGGACAGGGATTTTCTGGGGCCAACGTCCTGACTTTC

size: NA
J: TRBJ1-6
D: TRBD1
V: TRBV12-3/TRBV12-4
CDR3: CASSLSPQGVSSPLHF
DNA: TGTGCCAGCAGTTTATCCCCGCAGGGGGTGAGTTCACCCCTCCACTTT

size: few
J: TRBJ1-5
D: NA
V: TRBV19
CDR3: CASSIRTASNQPQHF
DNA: TGTGCCAGTAGTATAAGGACAGCAAGCAATCAGCCCCAGCATTTT

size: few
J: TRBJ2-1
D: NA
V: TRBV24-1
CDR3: CATSDLGNEQFF
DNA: TGTGCCACCAGTGATTTAGGCAATGAGCAGTTCTTC

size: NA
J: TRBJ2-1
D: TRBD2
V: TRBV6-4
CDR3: CASSVLAGAYEQFF
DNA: TGTGCCAGCAGTGTACTAGCGGGAGCCTATGAGCAGTTCTTC

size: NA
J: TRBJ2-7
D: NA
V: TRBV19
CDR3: CASSLSNPYEQYF
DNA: TGTGCCAGTAGTCTTAGCAATCCTTACGAGCAGTACTTC

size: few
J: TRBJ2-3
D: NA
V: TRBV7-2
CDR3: CASSLSVGQDTQYF
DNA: TGTGCCAGCAGCTTATCTGTGGGTCAGGATACGCAGTATTTT

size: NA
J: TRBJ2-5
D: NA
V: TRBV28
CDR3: CASSLPNVGQYF
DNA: TGTGCCAGCAGTTTACCCAATGTTGGGCAGTACTTC

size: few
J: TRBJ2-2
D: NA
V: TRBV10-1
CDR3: CASSRIGQAGDTGELFF
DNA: TGCGCCAGCAGTCGAATCGGACAGGCGGGGGACACCGGGGAGCTGTTTTTT

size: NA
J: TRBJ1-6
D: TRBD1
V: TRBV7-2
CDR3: CASSLRTGANSPPHF
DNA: TGTGCCAGCAGCTTAAGGACAGGGGCAAATTCACCCCCCCACTTT

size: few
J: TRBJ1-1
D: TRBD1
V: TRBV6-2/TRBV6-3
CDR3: CASATRTTGARTEAFF
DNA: TGTGCCAGCGCTACGCGTACAACAGGGGCGAGGACTGAAGCTTTCTTT

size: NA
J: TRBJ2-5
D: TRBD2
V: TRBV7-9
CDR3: CASSSSGREQETQYF
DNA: TGTGCCAGCAGCTCTAGCGGGAGGGAGCAAGAGACCCAGTACTTC

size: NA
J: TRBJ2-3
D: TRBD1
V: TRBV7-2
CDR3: CASSTQTGITDTQYF
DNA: TGTGCCAGCAGCACACAGACAGGGATCACAGATACGCAGTATTTT

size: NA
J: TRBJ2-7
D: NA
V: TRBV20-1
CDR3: CSASPRESSYEQYF
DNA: TGCAGTGCTAGCCCCAGGGAGAGCTCCTACGAGCAGTACTTC

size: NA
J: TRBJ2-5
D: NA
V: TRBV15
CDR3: CSTSRALIKETQYF
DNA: TGTTCCACCAGCCGGGCCCTGATAAAAGAGACCCAGTACTTC

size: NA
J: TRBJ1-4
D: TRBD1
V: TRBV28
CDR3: CASTQGIEKLFF
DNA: TGTGCCAGCACACAGGGGATTGAAAAACTGTTTTTT

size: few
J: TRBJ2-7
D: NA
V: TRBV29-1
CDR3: CSPSFLPGALYEQYF
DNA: TGCAGCCCATCCTTTCTTCCGGGAGCCCTCTACGAGCAGTACTTC

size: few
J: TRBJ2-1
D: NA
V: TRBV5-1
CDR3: CASSLDRTPYNEQFF
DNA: TGCGCCAGCAGCTTGGACAGGACACCCTACAATGAGCAGTTCTTC

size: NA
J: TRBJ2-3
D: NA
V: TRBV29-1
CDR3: CSDRETDTQYF
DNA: TGCAGCGACCGAGAGACAGATACGCAGTATTTT

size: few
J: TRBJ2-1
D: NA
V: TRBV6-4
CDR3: CASSDSPGPSNEQFF
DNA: TGTGCCAGCAGTGACTCCCCGGGACCGAGCAATGAGCAGTTCTTC

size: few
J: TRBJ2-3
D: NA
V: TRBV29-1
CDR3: CSVRGSTDTQYF
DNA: TGCAGCGTTCGCGGGTCGACAGATACGCAGTATTTT

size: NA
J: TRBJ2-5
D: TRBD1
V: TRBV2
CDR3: CASSRIGTGDETQYF
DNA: TGTGCCAGCAGCCGAATCGGGACAGGGGACGAGACCCAGTACTTC

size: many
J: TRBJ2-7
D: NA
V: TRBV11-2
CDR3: CASSLLTPPSRAYEQYF
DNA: TGTGCCAGCAGCCTCCTAACCCCGCCGTCCCGTGCCTACGAGCAGTACTTC

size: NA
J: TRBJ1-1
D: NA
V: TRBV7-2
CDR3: CASSLVGDPYRGTEAFF
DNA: TGTGCCAGCAGCTTAGTGGGGGACCCGTATAGGGGCACTGAAGCTTTCTTT

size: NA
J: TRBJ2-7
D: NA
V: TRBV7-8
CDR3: CASSLAPGSPAREQYF
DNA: TGTGCCAGCAGCTTAGCCCCAGGGTCCCCCGCTCGCGAGCAGTACTTC

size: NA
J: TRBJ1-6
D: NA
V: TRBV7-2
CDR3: CASSPKQGRAPLHF
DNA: TGTGCCAGCAGCCCTAAACAGGGTAGGGCACCCCTCCACTTT

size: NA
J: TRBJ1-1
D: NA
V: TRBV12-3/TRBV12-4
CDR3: CASSLARGAEAFF
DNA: TGTGCCAGCAGTTTAGCCAGGGGAGCTGAAGCTTTCTTT

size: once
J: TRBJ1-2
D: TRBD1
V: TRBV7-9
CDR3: CASSTTGDGYTF
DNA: TGTGCCAGCAGTACAACAGGGGACGGCTACACCTTC

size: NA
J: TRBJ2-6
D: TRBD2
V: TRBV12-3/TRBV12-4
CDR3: CASSWTSGRASGANVLTF
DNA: TGTGCCAGCAGTTGGACTAGCGGGAGGGCATCCGGGGCCAACGTCCTGACTTTC

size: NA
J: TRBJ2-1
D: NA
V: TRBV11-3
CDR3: CASGYRNNEQFF
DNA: TGTGCCAGCGGCTACAGGAACAATGAGCAGTTCTTC

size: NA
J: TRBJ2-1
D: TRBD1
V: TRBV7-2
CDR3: CASSLGGQGGNVQFF
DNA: TGTGCCAGCAGCTTAGGGGGACAGGGGGGGAATGTGCAGTTCTTC

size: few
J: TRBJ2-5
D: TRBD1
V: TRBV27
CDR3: CASSLLGQGLVGTQYF
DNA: TGTGCCAGCAGTTTATTGGGACAGGGGCTCGTTGGGACCCAGTACTTC

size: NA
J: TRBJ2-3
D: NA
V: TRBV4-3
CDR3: CASSQRLGDTQYF
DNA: TGCGCCAGCAGCCAGCGTCTGGGGGATACGCAGTATTTT

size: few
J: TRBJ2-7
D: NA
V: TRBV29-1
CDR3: CSVAGGSDYEQYF
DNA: TGCAGCGTGGCCGGGGGTAGCGACTACGAGCAGTACTTC

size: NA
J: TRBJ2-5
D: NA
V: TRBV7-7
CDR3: CASSLGAGVSSNEQYF
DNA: TGTGCCAGCAGCTTGGGGGCGGGAGTTTCGTCCAATGAGCAGTACTTC

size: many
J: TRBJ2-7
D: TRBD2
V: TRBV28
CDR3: CASSPTSGAYEQYF
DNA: TGTGCCAGCAGCCCGACTAGCGGGGCCTACGAGCAGTACTTC

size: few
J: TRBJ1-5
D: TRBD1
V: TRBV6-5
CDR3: CASSYSGTAHQPQHF
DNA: TGTGCCAGCAGTTACTCAGGGACAGCCCATCAGCCCCAGCATTTT

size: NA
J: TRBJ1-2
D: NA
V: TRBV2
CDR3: CASSESANYGCTF
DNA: TGTGCCAGCAGTGAATCAGCGAACTATGGCTGCACCTTC

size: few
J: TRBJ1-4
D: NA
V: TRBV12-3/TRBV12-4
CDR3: CASSPQGFSANEKLFF
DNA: TGTGCCAGCAGTCCCCAGGGGTTCAGTGCTAATGAAAAACTGTTTTTT

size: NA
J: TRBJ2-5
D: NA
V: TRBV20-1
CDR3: CSIPEREDQETQYF
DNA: TGCAGCATCCCTGAGAGGGAGGACCAAGAGACCCAGTACTTC

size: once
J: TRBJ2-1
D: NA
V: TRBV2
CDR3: CASSEFRGDYNEQFF
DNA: TGTGCCAGCAGTGAATTCCGCGGAGACTACAATGAGCAGTTCTTC

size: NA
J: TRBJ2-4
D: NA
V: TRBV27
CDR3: CASRGTGPVNEQYF
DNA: TGTGCCAGCAGGGGGACTGGCCCTGTCAATGAGCAGTACTTC

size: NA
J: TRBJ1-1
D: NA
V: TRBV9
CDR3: CASSPPGPEAFF
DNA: TGTGCCAGCAGCCCCCCAGGGCCTGAAGCTTTCTTT

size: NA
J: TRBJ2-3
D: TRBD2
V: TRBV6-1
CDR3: CASSVWERGVRTDTQYF
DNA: TGTGCCAGCAGTGTCTGGGAACGGGGGGTCCGCACAGATACGCAGTATTTT

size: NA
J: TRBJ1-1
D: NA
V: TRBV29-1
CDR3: CSVGQLTEAFF
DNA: TGCAGCGTTGGACAGCTCACTGAAGCTTTCTTT

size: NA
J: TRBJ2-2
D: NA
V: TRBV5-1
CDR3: CASSFKPTGELFF
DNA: TGCGCCAGCAGCTTTAAACCCACCGGGGAGCTGTTTTTT

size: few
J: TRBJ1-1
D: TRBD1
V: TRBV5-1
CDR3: CASSLGFTGGTNTEAFF
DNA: TGCGCCAGCAGCTTGGGTTTTACAGGGGGAACGAACACTGAAGCTTTCTTT

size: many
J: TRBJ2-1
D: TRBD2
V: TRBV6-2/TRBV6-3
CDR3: CASRPGLAGGNEQFF
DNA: TGTGCCAGCAGACCGGGACTAGCGGGTGGGAATGAGCAGTTCTTC

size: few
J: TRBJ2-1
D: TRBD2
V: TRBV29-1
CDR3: CNVDGLAGDFSYNEQFF
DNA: TGCAACGTCGATGGACTAGCGGGGGACTTCTCCTACAATGAGCAGTTCTTC

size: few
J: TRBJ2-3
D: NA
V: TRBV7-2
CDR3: CASSLVGSEADTQYF
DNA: TGTGCCAGCAGCTTAGTTGGTAGCGAAGCAGATACGCAGTATTTT

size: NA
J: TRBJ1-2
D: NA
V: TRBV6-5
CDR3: CASSYWPPNYGYTF
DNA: TGTGCCAGCAGCTACTGGCCCCCTAACTATGGCTACACCTTC

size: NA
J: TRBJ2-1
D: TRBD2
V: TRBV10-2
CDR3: CASSPTSGNNEQFF
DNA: TGCGCCAGCTCCCCCACTAGCGGTAACAATGAGCAGTTCTTC

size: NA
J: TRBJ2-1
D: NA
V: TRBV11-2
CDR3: CASGQSGNEQFF
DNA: TGCGCCAGCGGACAATCAGGGAATGAGCAGTTCTTC

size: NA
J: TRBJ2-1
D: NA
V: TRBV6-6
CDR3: CASSRERSSYNEQFF
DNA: TGTGCCAGCAGTAGGGAGAGGAGCTCCTACAATGAGCAGTTCTTC

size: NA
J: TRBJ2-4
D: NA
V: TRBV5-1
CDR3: CASSLGQIYSAKNIQYF
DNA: TGCGCCAGCAGCTTGGGACAGATCTATAGTGCCAAAAACATTCAGTACTTC